The 30 T cell receptor beta chains listed next were all sequenced from one sample in a study of blood T cell repertoires in COVID-19. The data were produced by immunoSEQ multiplex PCR, yet TCRdb's version contains in-frame clones alone and is incomplete. This repertoire shows roughly 500,000 clones, more than 75% found once; its top ten account for approximately 1.8%. Sequencing was carried out using PBMCs or T cells enriched from blood (not recorded which). All receptors come from a woman in her 40s who had recovered from COVID-19.

The genes are TRBV7-2 and TRBJ2-2, with TRBD2 identical over 8 bases. Germline CDR1 and CDR2: SGHTA and FQGNSA. The CDR3 consists of 16 residues. The J segment lost 5 bases and the V segment lost 5 bases, leaving 10 bases of the junction unmatched. CDR3: CASSRRGERETGELFF. The CDR3 region has the DNA TGTGCCAGCAGCCGGCGGGGGGAGCGGGAAACCGGGGAGCTGTTTTTT.

This sequence joins TRBV24-1 and TRBJ2-2, with D tentatively TRBD2 (5 bases). From germline, CDR1 is KGHDR and CDR2 SFDVKD. V lost 1 base and J 5 bases, leaving 7 bases between the germline ends. The CDR3 contains 14 residues. The CDR3 DNA sequence: TGTGCCACCAGTGATTTCGGACTGACCGGGGAGCTGTTTTTT. As protein: CATSDFGLTGELFF.

The chain carries TRBV4-3 and TRBJ2-1; D may be TRBD2 (5 bases). The CDR3 has 15 amino acids. V was cut by 0 bases and J by 4 bases, with 10 bases left in between. CDR1 is LGHNA and CDR2 is YSLEER in the germline V gene. The CDR3, as DNA: TGCGCCAGCAGCCAAGATTCAGCGGCTTACAATGAGCAGTTCTTC. This codes for CASSQDSAAYNEQFF.

The rearrangement joins TRBV7-9 to TRBJ2-1; tentative D call: TRBD2 (6 bases). This CDR3 region has 14 residues. Germline V CDR1 and CDR2: SEHNR, FQNEAQ (reference sequence). The V end lost 5 bases, the J end lost 8 bases, and 16 bases lay between the germline ends. The CDR3 protein is CASSPRDPGHEQFF. In DNA, the CDR3 is TGTGCCAGCAGCCCGCGGGATCCCGGGCATGAGCAGTTCTTC.

The chain employs TRBV3-1 (or the pseudogene TRBV3-2) and TRBJ2-1, with 11 bases lining up with TRBD2. Germline V gene sequence: CDR1 LGHDT, CDR2 YNNKEL (reference sequence). V shed 4 bases, J shed 15 bases, and the junction held 14 bases outside the gene matches. This CDR3 contains 15 residues. The CDR3 coding sequence is TGTGCCAGCAGCCGGTTAGCGGGAGGGGTTCTTTCCCGGTTCTTC. It codes for CASSRLAGGVLSRFF.

CDR3 DNA sequence: TGTGCCAGCAGCGGACGGGAGGCCGATCAGCCCCAGCATTTT. Translation gives CASSGREADQPQHF. The chain links TRBV9 to TRBJ1-5; no clear D. The CDR3 covers 14 residues. Trimming took 3 bases from V and 5 from J, leaving 12 bases between them. Germline values: CDR1 SGDLS, CDR2 YYNGEE.

J is TRBJ2-3 and V is TRBV4-2, with TRBD2 as a possible D gene (6 bases). Trimming cost V 2 bases and J 0 bases, with 12 bases left between them. The germline gives CDR1 LGHNA, CDR2 YNFKEQ. The CDR3 spans 16 residues. CDR3 coding DNA: TGTGCCAGCAGCCAACCCCGTGCGGGAAGCACAGATACGCAGTATTTT. Translated: CASSQPRAGSTDTQYF.

This rearrangement joins TRBV18 to TRBJ1-2, with 8 nucleotides matching TRBD1. The CDR3 spans 14 residues. Trimming removed 5 bases from V and 5 bases from J; junction bases left unmatched: 7. The germline V gene has CDR1 KGHSH and CDR2 LQKENI. As DNA, the CDR3 is TGTGCCAGCTCAGCCGGGACAGGTGATTATGGCTACACCTTC. Translated, it gives CASSAGTGDYGYTF.

CDR3 sequence: CASSFNPGQGHGYTF. DNA for the CDR3: TGTGCCAGCAGCTTCAATCCGGGACAGGGTCACGGCTACACCTTC. This chain links TRBV11-2 with TRBJ1-2, with 9 bases aligning to TRBD1. The CDR3 covers 15 residues. Germline CDR1 reads SGHAT; CDR2 reads FQNNGV. V lost 3 bases to trimming and J lost 8 bases; unmatched junction nucleotides: 10. Full variable domain (outside the CDR3, taken from reference TRBV11-2 and TRBJ1-2): EAGVAQSPRYKIIEKRQSVAFWCNPISGHATLYWYQQILGQGPKLLIQFQNNGVVDDSQLPKDRFSAERLKGVDSTLKIQPAKLEDSAVYLCASSFNPGQGHGYTFGSGTRLTVV.

CDR3 protein: CASSPSRTDTEAFF. CDR3 DNA sequence: TGTGCCAGCTCACCATCAAGAACAGACACTGAAGCTTTCTTT. The chain couples TRBV18 to TRBJ1-1, with D unresolved. Looked up from germline, CDR1 is KGHSH and CDR2 is LQKENI. The V and J ends lost 2 bases and 3 bases respectively, with 10 bases between them. This CDR3 contains 14 residues.

As to this clone: The germline gene is not matched at one end of the junction; a read error may be the cause. The chain is built from TRBV18 and TRBJ2-2, with TRBD1 matching over 11 bases. Germline V gene lookup returns CDR1 KGHSH and CDR2 LQKENI. CDR3 length: 16 amino acids. CDR3 protein: CASSHGQGANTGELFF. For the CDR3, the DNA is TGTGCCAGCTCACATGGACAGGGGGCGAATACCGGGGAGCTGTTTTTT.

V gene TRBV9 combines with J gene TRBJ2-7, with D hard to call. The CDR3 contains 16 residues. The germline V gene encodes CDR1 SGDLS and CDR2 YYNGEE. V shed 1 base and J shed 0 bases, with 14 bases lying between them. The CDR3 DNA reads as TGTGCCAGCAGCGTAATAGGCGGAGCGAGCTCCTACGAGCAGTACTTC. Encoded protein: CASSVIGGASSYEQYF.

The rearrangement uses TRBV13 and TRBJ2-1, with TRBD2 as a possible D gene (5 bases). The CDR3 sequence is 17 residues long. Deletions cut 0 bases from V and 0 bases from J, with 12 bases between. Germline CDR1 PRHDT, CDR2 FYEKMQ (reference sequence). The CDR3 coding sequence is TGTGCCAGCAGCTTAGGAGGGCGGGCAAGCTCCTACAATGAGCAGTTCTTC. This gives the protein CASSLGGRASSYNEQFF.

This rearrangement joins TRBV19 to TRBJ1-2; 9 bases line up with TRBD1. The CDR3 covers 14 residues. After removal of 6 bases from V and 7 bases from J, the junction contained 9 bases not matched to a gene. Germline V gene sequence: CDR1 LNHDA, CDR2 SQIVND (reference sequence). CDR3 nucleotides: TGTGCCAGTAGAAAACAGGGGGCCCGTGGTGGCTACACCTTC. Protein: CASRKQGARGGYTF.

The chain uses TRBV6-2 or TRBV6-3 and TRBJ1-5; TRBD1 is a possible D gene (6 bases). Deletions cut 4 bases from V and 5 bases from J, with 15 bases between. The CDR3 has 15 amino acids. Germline V gives CDR1 MNHEY, CDR2 SVGEGT. The CDR3 spells CASSSVTGLHQPQHF. CDR3 coding DNA: TGTGCCAGCAGTTCCGTCACAGGGTTGCATCAGCCCCAGCATTTT.

The rearrangement joins TRBV4-3 to TRBJ1-1, with D hard to call. Trimming left V 4 bases short and J 0 bases short, with 6 bases between. Germline CDR1 is LGHNA and CDR2 is YSLEER. CDR3 size: 13 residues. The CDR3 region has the DNA TGCGCCAGCAGCCCGAGGGTGAACACTGAAGCTTTCTTT. Encoded protein: CASSPRVNTEAFF.

The J gene is TRBJ2-2, the V gene TRBV3-1 (or the pseudogene TRBV3-2); D not resolved. Trimming pared 2 bases from V and 1 base from J, leaving 14 bases between. Germline V gives CDR1 LGHDT, CDR2 YNNKEL (reference sequence). The CDR3 loop spans 17 amino acids. The CDR3 sequence: CASSQRLWLVNTGELFF. The CDR3 DNA is TGTGCCAGCAGCCAACGATTATGGCTGGTGAACACCGGGGAGCTGTTTTTT.

The chain links TRBV5-1 to TRBJ2-5; weak D call: TRBD2 (7 bases). V was pared by 5 bases and J by 7 bases, with 15 bases between. The CDR3 totals 13 residues. Germline V gives CDR1 SGHRS, CDR2 YFSETQ. CDR3 sequence reads: CASRREGVWTQYF. The CDR3 coding sequence is TGCGCCAGCAGAAGGGAGGGGGTGTGGACCCAGTACTTC. The full variable domain, completed using reference TRBV5-1 and TRBJ2-5, is KAGVTQTPRYLIKTRGQQVTLSCSPISGHRSVSWYQQTPGQGLQFLFEYFSETQRNKGNFPGRFSGRQFSNSRSEMNVSTLELGDSALYLCASRREGVWTQYFGPGTRLLVL.

This chain uses TRBV2 with TRBJ2-5; 8 bases fit TRBD2. The junction had 1 base not matched to a gene; V was cut back by 6 bases and J by 1 base. The CDR3 is 13 amino acids. Germline V gene lookup returns CDR1 SNHLY and CDR2 FYNNEI. CDR3 in amino acids: CASSGLAQETQYF. The CDR3 DNA follows: TGTGCCAGCAGCGGACTAGCCCAAGAGACCCAGTACTTC.

J is TRBJ2-6 and V is TRBV14, with 7 bases lining up with TRBD1. The trim removed 3 bases at V and 0 bases at J, leaving 5 bases unmatched. CDR1 and CDR2 (germline): SGHDN, FVKESK. The CDR3 runs 17 residues. DNA of the CDR3: TGTGCCAGCAGCCAGTTCGGACAGGACTCTGGGGCCAACGTCCTGACTTTC. It encodes CASSQFGQDSGANVLTF.

V is TRBV6-1 and J is TRBJ2-1; D uncertain. The CDR3 has 12 residues. Germline CDR1 reads MNHNS; CDR2 reads SASEGT. The ends were cut back, 2 bases at V and 7 bases at J, with 6 bases in the middle. CDR3 sequence reads: CASSELSNEQFF. The CDR3 DNA is TGTGCCAGCAGTGAATTGTCTAATGAGCAGTTCTTC.

V gene TRBV12-3 or TRBV12-4 combines with J gene TRBJ2-3; possible D gene TRBD1, 5 bases. Trimming cost V 6 bases and J 4 bases, with 8 bases left between them. CDR3 length: 12 residues. The CDR3 DNA is TGTGCCAGCAGGGCAGGGTCAGATACGCAGTATTTT. Encoded protein: CASRAGSDTQYF.

The chain uses TRBV27 and TRBJ1-5; 7 bases are shared with TRBD1. The germline V gene has CDR1 MNHEY and CDR2 SMNVEV (reference sequence). This CDR3 is 14 amino acids long. The V and J ends lost 4 bases and 5 bases, in that order; junction bases with no gene match: 5. The CDR3: CASSYGTVDQPQHF. CDR3 nucleotide sequence: TGTGCCAGCAGTTACGGGACAGTGGATCAGCCCCAGCATTTT.

The chain combines TRBV7-2 with TRBJ1-6; D unresolved. Germline V gene sequence: CDR1 SGHTA, CDR2 FQGNSA. CDR3 length: 14 amino acids. V was trimmed by 1 base and J by 4 bases, leaving 5 bases between them. The CDR3 loop is CASSLVRYNSPLHF. CDR3 in DNA: TGTGCCAGCAGCTTAGTGCGGTATAATTCACCCCTCCACTTT.

The rearrangement joins TRBV25-1 to TRBJ2-1; D is uncertain. V lost 1 base and J lost 5, with 9 bases in between. The CDR3 is made up of 14 amino acids. Germline-derived CDR1 and CDR2 are MGHDK and SYGVNS. The CDR3 bases are TGTGCCAGCAGTGAATTGGCTGCCGACAATGAGCAGTTCTTC. As protein: CASSELAADNEQFF. Full variable domain (outside the CDR3, taken from reference TRBV25-1 and TRBJ2-1): EADIYQTPRYLVIGTGKKITLECSQTMGHDKMYWYQQDPGMELHLIHYSYGVNSTEKGDLSSESTVSRIRTEHFPLTLESARPSHTSQYLCASSELAADNEQFFGPGTRLTVL.

V is TRBV5-4 and J is TRBJ2-1; 8 nucleotides agree with TRBD1. CDR1 is SGHNT and CDR2 is YYREEE in the germline V gene (reference sequence). J was trimmed by 5 bases and V by 4 bases; bases with no gene match: 14. The CDR3 consists of 17 residues. The CDR3 loop reads CASSANNGQGLNNEQFF. CDR3 nucleotide sequence: TGTGCCAGCAGCGCAAACAACGGACAGGGTCTTAACAATGAGCAGTTCTTC. Full variable domain (outside the CDR3, taken from reference TRBV5-4 and TRBJ2-1): ETGVTQSPTHLIKTRGQQVTLRCSSQSGHNTVSWYQQALGQGPQFIFQYYREEENGRGNFPPRFSGLQFPNYSSELNVNALELDDSALYLCASSANNGQGLNNEQFFGPGTRLTVL.

CDR3 in amino acids: CSVGGQSGGYTF. CDR3 sequence (DNA): TGCAGCGTCGGGGGGCAAAGCGGAGGCTACACCTTC. The rearrangement links TRBV29-1 to TRBJ1-2; the D gene is possibly TRBD1 (6 bases). V was shortened by 6 bases and J by 8 bases, with 16 bases between the two germline ends. This CDR3 region has 12 residues. CDR1 SQVTM and CDR2 ANQGSEA come from the germline V gene.

The V and J genes are TRBV5-4 and TRBJ2-1, with 10 bases that match TRBD2. The J segment lost 9 bases and the V segment lost 0 bases, leaving 6 bases of the junction unmatched. The CDR3 is 15 amino acids. The germline CDR1 and CDR2 sequences are SGHNT and YYREEE (reference sequence). CDR3 in DNA: TGTGCCAGCAGCTTGGTTCTAGCGGGAGCAAGTGAGCAGTTCTTC. Translation gives CASSLVLAGASEQFF.

The chain uses TRBV18 and TRBJ1-2, with D uncertain. V lost 0 bases and J 2 bases, leaving 4 bases between the germline ends. The CDR3 totals 13 residues. In germline, CDR1 is KGHSH, CDR2 LQKENI. CDR3: CASSPPTNYGYTF. The CDR3 DNA follows: TGTGCCAGCTCACCACCGACAAACTATGGCTACACCTTC. The complete variable domain, with remaining parts taken from reference TRBV18 and TRBJ1-2, reads NAGVMQNPRHLVRRRGQEARLRCSPMKGHSHVYWYRQLPEEGLKFMVYLQKENIIDESGMPKERFSAEFPKEGPSILRIQQVVRGDSAAYFCASSPPTNYGYTFGSGTRLTVV.

The chain uses TRBV6-2 or TRBV6-3 and TRBJ2-5; TRBD2 matches 10 bases. CDR3 size: 17 residues. Losses at the gene ends were 0 bases for V and 3 bases for J; bases not matched to a gene: 7. Germline V gives CDR1 MNHEY, CDR2 SVGEGT. CDR3 region: CASSYSVLAGVKETQYF. The CDR3 DNA sequence: TGTGCCAGCAGTTACTCGGTCCTAGCGGGAGTAAAAGAGACCCAGTACTTC.